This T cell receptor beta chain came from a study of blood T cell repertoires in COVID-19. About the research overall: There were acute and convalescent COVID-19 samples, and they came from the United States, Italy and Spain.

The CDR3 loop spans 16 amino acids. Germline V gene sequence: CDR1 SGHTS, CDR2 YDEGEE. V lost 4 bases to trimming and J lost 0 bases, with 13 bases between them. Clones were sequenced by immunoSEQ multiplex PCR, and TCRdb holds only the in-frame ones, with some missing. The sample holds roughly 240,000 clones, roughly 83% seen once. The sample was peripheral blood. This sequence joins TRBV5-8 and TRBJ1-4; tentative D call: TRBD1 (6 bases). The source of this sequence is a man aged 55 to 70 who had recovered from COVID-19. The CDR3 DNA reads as TGTGCCAGCAGCAGGGGGGGCAGCGCAACTAATGAAAAACTGTTTTTT. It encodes CASSRGGSATNEKLFF.